This T cell receptor beta chain was recorded in a study of blood T cell repertoires in COVID-19. Overall study: Whether acute or convalescent, the COVID-19 samples came from the United States, Italy and Spain.

Sequencing was performed with immunoSEQ multiplex PCR; in TCRdb, only in-frame clones are kept and a portion is missing. The data contain 200,000 to 250,000 clones, roughly 84% of them singletons. CDR1 and CDR2 from the germline V gene are SGDLS and YYNGEE. The CDR3 totals 15 residues. Trimming cost V 0 bases and J 2 bases, with 11 bases left between them. Specimen: peripheral blood. The sequence came from a woman aged 25-40 years who had recovered from COVID-19. The chain is built from TRBV9 and TRBJ1-1, with a weak D call TRBD1 (5 bases). This CDR3 is CASSVGGLLNTEAFF. CDR3 nucleotide sequence: TGTGCCAGCAGCGTAGGGGGCCTGCTCAACACTGAAGCTTTCTTT.